Listed here are 20 T cell receptor beta chains from one sample, sequenced in a study of cytomegalovirus exposure and HLA in healthy donors. Method: immunoSEQ multiplex PCR; TCRdb's copy keeps in-frame clones and lacks some. The sample carries tens of thousands of clones, approximately 84% recorded once. Sequenced material: PBMCs. These receptors were taken from a young woman in good health and CMV-seropositive.

The chain recombines TRBV19 with TRBJ2-2, with a tentative D call TRBD2 (7 bases). The CDR3 has 17 amino acids. V dropped 1 base and J dropped 4 bases, with 16 bases sitting between them. CDR1 is LNHDA and CDR2 is SQIVND in the germline V gene (reference sequence). The CDR3 DNA reads as TGTGCCAGTAGTATAGTGGGAGGGGGTCGCGGCACCGGGGAGCTGTTTTTT. It encodes CASSIVGGGRGTGELFF.

The chain couples TRBV7-3 to TRBJ2-2; TRBD2 agrees at 8 bases. With 5 bases clipped from V and 0 bases from J, the junction kept 11 bases outside the gene matches. The CDR3 spans 18 residues. Germline CDR1 SGHTA, CDR2 FQGTGA. DNA of the CDR3: TGTGCCAGCAGCGCACGGGGGGGCGAAATCGCGAACACCGGGGAGCTGTTTTTT. Translated: CASSARGGEIANTGELFF. The full variable domain, in which reference TRBV7-3 and TRBJ2-2 provide the parts outside the CDR3, is GAGVSQTPSNKVTEKGKYVELRCDPISGHTALYWYRQSLGQGPEFLIYFQGTGAADDSGLPNDRFFAVRPEGSVSTLKIQRTERGDSAVYLCASSARGGEIANTGELFFGEGSRLTVL.

The count of this clone is one. The rearrangement uses TRBV7-2 and TRBJ2-5, with D possibly matching TRBD2 (6 bases). The V gene lost 3 bases and the J gene lost 2 bases, with 22 bases spanning the gap. The CDR3 consists of 18 residues. CDR1 is SGHTA and CDR2 is FQGNSA in the germline V gene. The CDR3 spells CASSLGLSGVGRQETQYF. The CDR3 bases are TGTGCCAGCAGCTTGGGTTTGTCGGGGGTCGGACGACAAGAGACCCAGTACTTC.

This chain connects TRBV7-8 to TRBJ1-5, with D maybe TRBD1 (5 bases). This CDR3 has 14 residues. V lost 2 bases and J 4 bases, leaving 9 bases between the germline ends. Germline V gives CDR1 SGHVS, CDR2 FQNEAQ. The CDR3 spells CASSLPGENQPQHF. Here the CDR3 DNA reads TGTGCCAGCAGCTTACCGGGGGAGAATCAGCCCCAGCATTTT.

The chain employs TRBV4-3 and TRBJ1-2; TRBD1 matches 9 bases. Trimming at V came to 0 bases and at J to 2 bases, leaving 4 bases not matched to a gene. Germline assignment: CDR1 LGHNA and CDR2 YSLEER. This CDR3 comprises 16 residues. The CDR3 DNA reads TGCGCCAGCAGCCAAGACCCTGGGACAGGGAACTATGGCTACACCTTC. Translation: CASSQDPGTGNYGYTF.

The V and J genes are TRBV9 and TRBJ2-1; D is possibly TRBD1 (6 bases). The CDR3 spans 13 residues. Germline V gene data show CDR1 as SGDLS and CDR2 as YYNGEE. Trimming took 4 bases from V and 7 from J, leaving 12 bases between them. This CDR3 is CASSLGTLNEQFF. The CDR3 DNA reads as TGTGCCAGCAGCCTAGGGACATTGAATGAGCAGTTCTTC.

The chain's CDR3 is CASSSRKANYGYTF. The CDR3 DNA is TGTGCCAGCAGTTCGCGGAAGGCTAACTATGGCTACACCTTC. This chain links TRBV6-5 with TRBJ1-2; the D is unclear. The CDR3 contains 14 residues. The germline V and J ends were trimmed by 4 bases and 0 bases, with 9 bases remaining between them. From germline, CDR1 is MNHEY and CDR2 SVGAGI.

This sequence joins TRBV2 and TRBJ1-5; possible D gene TRBD1, 5 bases. The germline V and J ends were trimmed by 3 bases and 7 bases, with 13 bases remaining between them. There are 14 residues in the CDR3. Per the germline V gene, CDR1 is SNHLY and CDR2 is FYNNEI. CDR3 sequence: CASSEPGRWQPQHF. The CDR3 DNA follows: TGTGCCAGCAGTGAGCCAGGGCGATGGCAGCCCCAGCATTTT.

The gene calls are TRBV20-1 and TRBJ2-7; 7 bases align to TRBD1. Germline CDR1 is DFQATT and CDR2 is SNEGSKA (reference sequence). The CDR3 consists of 11 residues. Unmatched junction bases numbered 8, after V lost 6 bases and J lost 9 bases. The CDR3 DNA sequence: TGCAGTGCGGAAGAGGGACAGAGGCAGTACTTC. It is translated as CSAEEGQRQYF.

For the CDR3, the DNA is TGTGCCAGCTCACCACCGGGACAGGGGGAGACCCAGTACTTC. Translation: CASSPPGQGETQYF. This chain connects TRBV18 to TRBJ2-5, with 10 bases matching TRBD1. In germline, CDR1 is KGHSH, CDR2 LQKENI. The J segment lost 5 bases and the V segment lost 0 bases, leaving 0 bases of the junction unmatched. The CDR3 runs to 14 residues.

The chain has TRBV5-8 and TRBJ1-5, with 7 bases matching TRBD1. The CDR3 has 14 amino acids. From germline, CDR1 is SGHTS and CDR2 YDEGEE. V lost 4 bases, J lost 5 bases, and 6 bases stayed unmatched. For the CDR3, the DNA is TGTGCCAGCAGCCTGGGACAGTTAGATCAGCCCCAGCATTTT. It is translated as CASSLGQLDQPQHF.

The chain combines TRBV2 with TRBJ2-3; 7 bases are shared with TRBD2. The germline CDR1 and CDR2 sequences are SNHLY and FYNNEI. The V and J ends lost 5 bases and 4 bases, in that order; junction bases with no gene match: 15. The length of the CDR3 is 17 residues. In DNA form, the CDR3 reads TGTGCCAGCAGTCCTGGGGTAGGGCGGGGGTTCGCAGATACGCAGTATTTT. This gives the protein CASSPGVGRGFADTQYF. The full variable domain, in which reference TRBV2 and TRBJ2-3 provide the parts outside the CDR3, is EPEVTQTPSHQVTQMGQEVILRCVPISNHLYFYWYRQILGQKVEFLVSFYNNEISEKSEIFDDQFSVERPDGSNFTLKIRSTKLEDSAMYFCASSPGVGRGFADTQYFGPGTRLTVL.

The V call is TRBV6-1, the J call TRBJ1-6, with a weak D call TRBD1 (5 bases). This CDR3 contains 17 residues. The ends were cut back, 4 bases at V and 2 bases at J, with 15 bases in the middle. In germline, CDR1 is MNHNS, CDR2 SASEGT. CDR3 region: CASSGARGRTYNSPLHF. CDR3 DNA sequence: TGTGCCAGCAGTGGGGCAAGGGGTAGGACCTATAATTCACCCCTCCACTTT.

The CDR3 region has the DNA TGTGCCTGGAGTACAAACAGGGTAAGGATTACAAATGAGCAGTTCTTC. Its translation is CAWSTNRVRITNEQFF. This rearrangement joins TRBV30 to TRBJ2-1; a possible D gene is TRBD1 (6 bases). The V and J ends lost 2 bases and 7 bases respectively, with 21 bases between them. The germline V gene encodes CDR1 GTSNPN and CDR2 SVGIG (reference sequence). The CDR3 is 16 amino acids.

This rearrangement joins TRBV27 to TRBJ2-3; TRBD2 matches at 14 bases. J was trimmed by 0 bases and V by 7 bases; bases with no gene match: 12. Germline CDR1 is MNHEY and CDR2 is SMNVEV (reference sequence). This CDR3 comprises 19 residues. CDR3 in amino acids: CASTPIGTSGGHSTDTQYF. CDR3 nucleotides: TGTGCCAGCACACCGATCGGGACTAGCGGGGGCCATAGCACAGATACGCAGTATTTT.

This clone was counted only a few times. The V gene is TRBV6-1, the J gene TRBJ2-5; D is possibly TRBD2 (5 bases). This CDR3 is built from 15 residues. Germline V gene data show CDR1 as MNHNS and CDR2 as SASEGT. V lost 4 bases and J 4 bases, leaving 16 bases between the germline ends. The CDR3 DNA is TGTGCCAGCAGTGCTTCCATGGGTGAGGGAGAGACCCAGTACTTC. As protein: CASSASMGEGETQYF.

This clone occurred once. V usage is TRBV7-3 and J usage is TRBJ2-1, with 10 bases fitting TRBD2. Trimming removed 1 base from V and 8 bases from J; junction bases left unmatched: 8. The CDR3 contains 16 residues. The germline CDR1 and CDR2 sequences are SGHTA and FQGTGA. CDR3 protein: CASSLNRASGGHEQFF. The DNA of the CDR3 is TGTGCCAGCAGCTTAAATAGGGCTAGCGGGGGTCATGAGCAGTTCTTC.

This chain connects TRBV6-1 to TRBJ1-2; 7 bases align to TRBD1. The length of the CDR3 is 11 residues. The germline CDR1 and CDR2 sequences are MNHNS and SASEGT. CDR3 nucleotide sequence: TGTGCGACCACAGGGGACTATGGCTACACCTTC. This translates into CATTGDYGYTF.

The chain employs TRBV30 and TRBJ2-6, with 8 bases fitting TRBD1. V was pared by 5 bases and J by 4 bases, with 7 bases of the junction left unmatched. This CDR3 region has 15 residues. Germline CDR1 and CDR2: GTSNPN and SVGIG (reference sequence). In nucleotides, the CDR3 is TGTGCCTGGGGCCAGGGGGCGGGCGGGGCCAACGTCCTGACTTTC. This gives the protein CAWGQGAGGANVLTF.

CDR3 protein: CASSLGLPGQNSPLHF. CDR3 coding DNA: TGCGCCAGCAGCCTTGGTTTACCGGGACAGAATTCACCCCTCCACTTT. V is TRBV5-1 and J is TRBJ1-6, with 7 positions matching TRBD1. CDR1 is SGHRS and CDR2 is YFSETQ in the germline V gene. The CDR3 covers 16 residues. The trim removed 4 bases at V and 7 bases at J, leaving 11 bases unmatched.